Following are 12 T cell receptor beta chains from one sample sequenced in a study of shared clonotypes between healthy human individuals. Generated by immunoSEQ multiplex PCR, the TCRdb table keeps only in-frame clones and is missing some. The sample records roughly 2.5 million clones, approximately 94% being singletons. The sample was naive CD4+ T cells sorted from blood. Sample subset: CD45RA+ positively selected. The receptors were sampled from a young man in good health.

The chain is built from TRBV7-9 and TRBJ2-1; 7 bases line up with TRBD2. The V gene's germline CDR1 is SEHNR and CDR2 FQNEAQ (reference sequence). V shed 7 bases and J 4 bases; nucleotides not matched to a gene: 10. This CDR3 region has 15 residues. The CDR3 is CASNVGRAWYNEQFF. The CDR3 DNA is TGTGCCAGCAACGTGGGGAGGGCCTGGTACAATGAGCAGTTCTTC.

V usage is TRBV6-5 and J usage is TRBJ2-6; TRBD2 might be the D (6 bases). CDR3 size: 15 residues. Germline CDR1 is MNHEY and CDR2 is SVGAGI. V was clipped by 6 bases and J by 5 bases, with 14 bases between them. The CDR3 region is CASSLGTLRANVLTF. CDR3 nucleotides: TGTGCCAGCAGCCTCGGGACTCTGAGGGCCAACGTCCTGACTTTC.

The J gene is TRBJ2-5, the V gene TRBV9; tentatively, D is TRBD1 (5 bases). This CDR3 contains 14 residues. The germline CDR1 and CDR2 sequences are SGDLS and YYNGEE. Deletions cut 0 bases from V and 2 bases from J, with 8 bases between. The CDR3 reads CASSVDRWQETQYF. The CDR3 DNA reads TGTGCCAGCAGCGTAGACAGGTGGCAAGAGACCCAGTACTTC. Looking up the rest from reference TRBV9 and TRBJ2-5 gives the full variable domain: DSGVTQTPKHLITATGQRVTLRCSPRSGDLSVYWYQQSLDQGLQFLIQYYNGEERAKGNILERFSAQQFPDLHSELNLSSLELGDSALYFCASSVDRWQETQYFGPGTRLLVL.

V and J are TRBV5-5 and TRBJ1-3; D is unresolved. Germline values: CDR1 SGHKS, CDR2 YYEKEE (reference sequence). Trimming pared 4 bases from V and 3 bases from J, leaving 14 bases between. The CDR3 runs to 15 residues. The CDR3 here is CASSVSRTVGNTIYF. DNA of the CDR3: TGTGCCAGCAGCGTCTCTCGGACTGTTGGAAACACCATATATTTT.

The CDR3 sequence is CASSGDNSPLHF. The CDR3 region has the DNA TGTGCCAGCAGTGGGGATAATTCACCCCTCCACTTT. This rearrangement joins TRBV6-5 to TRBJ1-6, with unresolved D. Germline-derived CDR1 and CDR2 are MNHEY and SVGAGI. The CDR3 is 12 amino acids. Between the trimmed V and J ends, which lost 5 bases and 5 bases, there was a span of 4 bases.

The chain employs TRBV11-1 and TRBJ2-5; 7 bases are a match to TRBD1. CDR3 length: 14 amino acids. The germline V gene has CDR1 SGHAT and CDR2 FQDESV (reference sequence). Trimming took 7 bases from V and 2 from J; bases not matched to a gene: 7. The chain's CDR3 is CASTVTGAQETQYF. CDR3 DNA sequence: TGTGCCAGCACCGTAACAGGGGCGCAAGAGACCCAGTACTTC.

V is TRBV4-2 and J is TRBJ2-2, with 10 positions matching TRBD2. This CDR3 has 17 residues. V was pared by 0 bases and J by 7 bases, with 8 bases of the junction left unmatched. CDR1 LGHNA and CDR2 YNFKEQ come from the germline V gene. Here the CDR3 DNA reads TGTGCCAGCAGCCAAGAGGCTAGCGGGAGTCTCTTCGGGGAGCTGTTTTTT. Protein: CASSQEASGSLFGELFF.

The rearrangement joins TRBV30 to TRBJ1-6; D gene unclear. Trimming removed 5 bases from V and 0 bases from J, with 14 bases in between. The CDR3 covers 16 residues. Looked up from germline, CDR1 is GTSNPN and CDR2 is SVGIG (reference sequence). CDR3 sequence reads: CAWGGRKSSYNSPLHF. DNA for the CDR3: TGTGCCTGGGGTGGACGCAAGAGCTCCTATAATTCACCCCTCCACTTT.

The CDR3 loop is CASSFSGQGVNEQFF. CDR3 in DNA: TGCGCCAGCAGCTTTTCGGGACAGGGGGTCAATGAGCAGTTCTTC. The V call is TRBV5-1, the J call TRBJ2-1; 11 bases are a match to TRBD1. The CDR3 totals 15 residues. V lost 2 bases to trimming and J lost 6 bases; unmatched junction nucleotides: 4. Germline loops: CDR1 SGHRS, CDR2 YFSETQ.

This chain links TRBV6-6 with TRBJ1-3, with TRBD1 matching 9 bases. CDR3 length equals 15 residues. The trim removed 0 bases at V and 6 bases at J, leaving 3 bases unmatched. Per the germline V gene, CDR1 is MNHNY and CDR2 is SVGAGI (reference sequence). CDR3 DNA sequence: TGTGCCAGCAGTTACTCGAGGACAGGGGAAAACACCATATATTTT. Amino acid sequence: CASSYSRTGENTIYF.

This chain connects TRBV21-1 to TRBJ2-3; the table calls TRBD1, which could not be checked here. TRBV21-1 is given as a pseudogene. The length of the CDR3 is 16 residues. The CDR3 DNA is TGTGCCAGCAGCAAAGCGGGACAGGGACGCGCAGATACGCAGTATTTT. Residues: CASSKAGQGRADTQYF.

The chain uses TRBV18 and TRBJ1-2; tentative D call: TRBD1 (6 bases). This CDR3 is 15 amino acids long. V was cut by 3 bases and J by 4 bases, with 15 bases left in between. Germline CDR1 is KGHSH and CDR2 is LQKENI. CDR3 amino acids: CASSPGGAVGYGYTF. The CDR3 DNA reads TGTGCCAGCTCACCCGGGGGCGCGGTAGGCTATGGCTACACCTTC.